The present T cell receptor (beta chain) was sequenced within a study of blood T cell repertoires in COVID-19 (dated by TCRdb to about 2020). A note on the overall study: Samples from collaborators originated in the United States, Italy and Spain and spanned both the acute and convalescent phases of COVID-19. The repertoires were made available in a free public database intended to serve as a resource for research on the immune response to SARS-CoV-2. Where available, HLA class I and class II types were taken from metadata supplied by the sample provider and were not determined by assay-based typing. Sample metadata almost always included a de-identified subject ID, COVID-19 status, age in years and sex. Samples were obtained from the ongoing ImmuneRACE study (first 160 participants) and from 1,254 subjects provided by 6 global collaborators. The dataset comprised deeply sampled blood TCRbeta repertoires from subjects exposed to, actively infected with, or recovered from COVID-19. The prospective study material was composed of cDNA or gDNA derived from T cells, B-cell-depleted T cells, or PBMCs.

Paper-wide results and their limitations: The amount of clinical and demographic metadata varied by source and participant and was provided uncurated.

On this clone: Its antigen remains unidentified. Base qualities are missing; no much larger clone stands one base away.

The CDR3 runs 15 amino acids, cysteine and phenylalanine included. Kept here is only the CDR3 DNA, which spans 45 bases and is read in frame from base 1. The germline ends are 12 bases apart after V is trimmed by 0 bases and J by 4 bases. In the germline V gene, CDR1 corresponds to LGHNA and CDR2 to YSLEER. Whole blood was collected in K2EDTA tubes by collaborating institutions according to the institutions' own protocols. Collaborator samples were shipped for TCRbeta analysis as frozen whole blood, isolated PBMCs, or DNA extracted from either sample type. TCRbeta CDR3 regions were amplified from genomic DNA by means of the immunoSEQ Assay, a bias-controlled multiplex PCR. Per the original workflow: The number of nucleated cells in each sample was estimated by amplification of reference gene primers within the assay. To quantify the absolute abundance of each unique TCRbeta CDR3 rearrangement, sequence reads were collapsed and filtered. For each sample, productive Simpson clonality was calculated as the square root of Simpson's diversity index across productive rearrangements. The source is immuneACCESS, and TCRdb retained only in-frame sequences with V and J called. Part of the clones is not carried over; for the studies checked, unresolved V genes explain less than half of this, and the remainder is unexplained. From that table come the V and J calls and clone size; the DNA was used to work out D and trimming. The sample data list more than 40,000 clones, and 75% to 90% of these were observed just once. The top ten clones comprise around an eighth of the sample.

Recombination linked TRBV4-3 to TRBJ1-2; the D gene remains uncertain. The sequence was collected from a human donor with acute or convalescent COVID-19. The donor label of this sample is uncertain. Material for sequencing was peripheral blood. CDR3 sequence: CASSQEFTGSYGYTF. The DNA is TGCGCCAGCAGCCAAGAGTTTACCGGTTCCTATGGCTACACCTTC.